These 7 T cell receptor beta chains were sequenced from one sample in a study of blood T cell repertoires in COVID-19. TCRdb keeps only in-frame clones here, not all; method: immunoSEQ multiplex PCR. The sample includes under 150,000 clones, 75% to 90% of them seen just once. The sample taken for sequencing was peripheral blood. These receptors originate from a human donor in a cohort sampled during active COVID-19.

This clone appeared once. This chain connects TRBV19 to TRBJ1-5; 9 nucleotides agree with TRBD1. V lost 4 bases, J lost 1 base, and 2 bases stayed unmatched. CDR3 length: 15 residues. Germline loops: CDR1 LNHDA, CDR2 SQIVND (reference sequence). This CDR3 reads CASSTDRGSNQPQHF. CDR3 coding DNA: TGTGCCAGTAGTACAGACAGGGGGAGCAATCAGCCCCAGCATTTT.

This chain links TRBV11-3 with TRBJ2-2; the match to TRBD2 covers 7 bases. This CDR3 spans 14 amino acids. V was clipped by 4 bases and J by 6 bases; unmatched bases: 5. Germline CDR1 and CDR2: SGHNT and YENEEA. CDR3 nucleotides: TGTGCCAGCAGCTCGCAGGGAGGGGCCGGGGAGCTGTTTTTT. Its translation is CASSSQGGAGELFF.

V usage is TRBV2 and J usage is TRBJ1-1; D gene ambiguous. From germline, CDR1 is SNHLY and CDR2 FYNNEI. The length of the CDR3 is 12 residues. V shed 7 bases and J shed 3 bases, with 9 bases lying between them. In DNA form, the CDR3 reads TGTGCCAGCAATCTTGGAGACACTGAAGCTTTCTTT. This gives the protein CASNLGDTEAFF.

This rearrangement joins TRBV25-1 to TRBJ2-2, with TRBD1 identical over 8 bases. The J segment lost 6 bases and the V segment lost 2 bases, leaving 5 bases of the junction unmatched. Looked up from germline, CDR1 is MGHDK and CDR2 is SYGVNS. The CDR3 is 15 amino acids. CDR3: CASSEPRTGSGELFF. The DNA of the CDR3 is TGTGCCAGCAGTGAACCCCGGACAGGGTCCGGGGAGCTGTTTTTT.

This CDR3 is CASRQTDLRNNEQFF. Here the CDR3 DNA reads TGTGCCAGCAGACAGACAGACCTCCGCAACAATGAGCAGTTCTTC. V gene TRBV2 combines with J gene TRBJ2-1, with D possibly TRBD1 on 5 matching bases. V lost 6 bases, J lost 5 bases, and 17 bases lay in between. Per the germline V gene, CDR1 is SNHLY and CDR2 is FYNNEI. The CDR3 sequence is 15 residues long.

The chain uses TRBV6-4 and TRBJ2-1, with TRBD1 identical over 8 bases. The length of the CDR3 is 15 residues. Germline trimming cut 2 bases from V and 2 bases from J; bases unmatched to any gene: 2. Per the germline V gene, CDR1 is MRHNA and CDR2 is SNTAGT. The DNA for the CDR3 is TGTGCCAGCAGTGACCGGGACAGGCCCTACAATGAGCAGTTCTTC. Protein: CASSDRDRPYNEQFF.

CDR3 sequence (DNA): TGTGCCAGCAGTTATACAGGGGTAAGCTCCTACGAGCAGTACTTC. Protein product: CASSYTGVSSYEQYF. The chain has TRBV6-5 and TRBJ2-7, with 7 nucleotides matching TRBD1. In germline, CDR1 is MNHEY, CDR2 SVGAGI. V dropped 3 bases and J dropped 0; count of bases not matched to a gene: 5. This CDR3 has 15 amino acids.